This T cell receptor (beta chain) was obtained from a study of neurological immune-mediated disorders. TCRdb reanalysed the 5' RACE reads using MiXCR and keeps one entry per CDR3 protein. This table holds 30,000 to 40,000 distinct CDR3 sequences, about 3.8% found once. Trimming pared 4 bases from V and 0 bases from J, leaving 16 bases between. The CDR3 has 17 amino acids. The germline V gene encodes CDR1 SGHRS and CDR2 YFSETQ. This clonotype has ten or more counts. V usage is TRBV5-1 and J usage is TRBJ1-4; D gene unclear. This sequence originates from a man between 25 and 39 years old with multiple sclerosis. The sample consisted of PBMCs. The CDR3 is CASSLDPYSATNEKLFF. CDR3 in DNA: TGCGCCAGCAGCCTAGACCCATACAGTGCAACTAATGAAAAACTGTTTTTT.